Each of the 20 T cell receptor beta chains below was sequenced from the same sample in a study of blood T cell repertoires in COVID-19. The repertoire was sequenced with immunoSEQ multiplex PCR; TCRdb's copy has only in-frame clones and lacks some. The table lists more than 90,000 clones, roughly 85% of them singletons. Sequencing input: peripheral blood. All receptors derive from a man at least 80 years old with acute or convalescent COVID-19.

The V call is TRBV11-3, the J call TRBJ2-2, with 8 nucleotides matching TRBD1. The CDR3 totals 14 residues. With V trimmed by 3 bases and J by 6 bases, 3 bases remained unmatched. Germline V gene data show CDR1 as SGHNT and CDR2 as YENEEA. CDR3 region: CASSFARGPGELFF. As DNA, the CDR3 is TGTGCCAGCAGCTTTGCCAGGGGGCCCGGGGAGCTGTTTTTT.

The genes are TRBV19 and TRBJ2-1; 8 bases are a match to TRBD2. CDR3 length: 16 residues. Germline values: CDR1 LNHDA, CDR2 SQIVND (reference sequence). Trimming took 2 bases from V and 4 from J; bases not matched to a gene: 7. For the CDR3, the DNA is TGTGCCAGTAGTATACAGTCTAGCGGGTTTTACAATGAGCAGTTCTTC. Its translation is CASSIQSSGFYNEQFF.

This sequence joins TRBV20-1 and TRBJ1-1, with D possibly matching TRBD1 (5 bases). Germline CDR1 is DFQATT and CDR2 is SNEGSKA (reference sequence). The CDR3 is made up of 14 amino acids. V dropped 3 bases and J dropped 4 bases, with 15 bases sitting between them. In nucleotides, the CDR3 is TGCAGTGCTAGTGCCAGGGCATTTCCCACTGAAGCTTTCTTT. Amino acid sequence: CSASARAFPTEAFF.

CDR3 residues: CSVGDSPYEQYF. CDR3 DNA sequence: TGCAGCGTTGGGGACAGCCCCTACGAGCAGTACTTC. The chain combines TRBV29-1 with TRBJ2-7, with TRBD1 matching 7 bases. V trimming: 4 bases; J trimming: 2 bases; junction bases outside the gene matches: 2. CDR3 length equals 12 residues. The germline V gene encodes CDR1 SQVTM and CDR2 ANQGSEA.

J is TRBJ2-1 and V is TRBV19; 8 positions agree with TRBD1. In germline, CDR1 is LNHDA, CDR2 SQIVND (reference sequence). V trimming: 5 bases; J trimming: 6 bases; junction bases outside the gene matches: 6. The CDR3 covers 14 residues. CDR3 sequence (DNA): TGTGCCAGTAGTTGGCAGGGGGCTCTCAATGAGCAGTTCTTC. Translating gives CASSWQGALNEQFF.

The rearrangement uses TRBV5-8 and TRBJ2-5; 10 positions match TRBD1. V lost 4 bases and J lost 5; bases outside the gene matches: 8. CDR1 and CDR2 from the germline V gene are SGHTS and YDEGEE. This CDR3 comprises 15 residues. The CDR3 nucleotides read TGTGCCAGCAGCCCGGACAGGGGGGTACTGGAGACCCAGTACTTC. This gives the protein CASSPDRGVLETQYF.

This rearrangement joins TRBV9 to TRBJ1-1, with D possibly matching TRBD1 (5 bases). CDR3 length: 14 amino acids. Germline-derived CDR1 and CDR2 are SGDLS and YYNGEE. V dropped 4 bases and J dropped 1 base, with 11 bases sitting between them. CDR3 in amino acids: CASSLDNANTEAFF. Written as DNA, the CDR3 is TGTGCCAGCAGCTTGGACAACGCGAACACTGAAGCTTTCTTT.

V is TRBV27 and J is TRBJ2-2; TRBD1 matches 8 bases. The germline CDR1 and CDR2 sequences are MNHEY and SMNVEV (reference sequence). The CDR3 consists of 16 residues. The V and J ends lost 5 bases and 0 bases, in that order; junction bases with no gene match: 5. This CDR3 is CASSRDRYSNTGELFF. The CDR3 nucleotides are TGTGCCAGCAGTCGGGACAGGTACTCGAACACCGGGGAGCTGTTTTTT.

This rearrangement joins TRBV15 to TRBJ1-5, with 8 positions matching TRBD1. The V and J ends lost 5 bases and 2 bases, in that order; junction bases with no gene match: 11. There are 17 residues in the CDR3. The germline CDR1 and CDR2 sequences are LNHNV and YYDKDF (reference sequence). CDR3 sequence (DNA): TGTGCCACCAGCCGACGACAGGGGCCGGGGGGCAATCAGCCCCAGCATTTT. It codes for CATSRRQGPGGNQPQHF.

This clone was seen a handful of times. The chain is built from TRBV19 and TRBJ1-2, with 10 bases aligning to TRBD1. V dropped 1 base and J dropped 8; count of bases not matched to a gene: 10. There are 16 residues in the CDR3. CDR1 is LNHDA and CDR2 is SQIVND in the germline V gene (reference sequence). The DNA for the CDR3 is TGTGCCAGTAGTATAGCCGGGACAGGGGTAATCGGGGGCTACACCTTC. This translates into CASSIAGTGVIGGYTF.

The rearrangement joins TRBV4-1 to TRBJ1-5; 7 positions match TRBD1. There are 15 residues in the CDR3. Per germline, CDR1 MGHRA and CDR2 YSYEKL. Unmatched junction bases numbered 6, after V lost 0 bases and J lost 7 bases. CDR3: CASSQEWTGRQPQHF. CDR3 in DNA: TGCGCCAGCAGCCAAGAGTGGACAGGACGGCAGCCCCAGCATTTT.

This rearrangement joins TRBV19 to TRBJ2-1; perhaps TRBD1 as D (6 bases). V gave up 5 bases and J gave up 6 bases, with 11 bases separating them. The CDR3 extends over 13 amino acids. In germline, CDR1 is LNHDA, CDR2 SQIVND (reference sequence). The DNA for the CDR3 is TGTGCCAGTAGTGACACAGGGTCCAATGAGCAGTTCTTC. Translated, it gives CASSDTGSNEQFF.

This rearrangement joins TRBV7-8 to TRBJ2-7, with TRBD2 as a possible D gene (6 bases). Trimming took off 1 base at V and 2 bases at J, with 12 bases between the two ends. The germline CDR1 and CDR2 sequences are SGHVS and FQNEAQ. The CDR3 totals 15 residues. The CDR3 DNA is TGTGCCAGCAGCTTAGGGGCCGGGGGACCCTACGAGCAGTACTTC. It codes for CASSLGAGGPYEQYF.

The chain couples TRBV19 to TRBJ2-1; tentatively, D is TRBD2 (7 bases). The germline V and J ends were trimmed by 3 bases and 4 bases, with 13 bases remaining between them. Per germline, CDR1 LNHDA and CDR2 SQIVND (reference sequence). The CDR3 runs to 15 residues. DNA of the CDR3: TGTGCCAGTAGTATGCGGGAGAGGGGGTACAATGAGCAGTTCTTC. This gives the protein CASSMRERGYNEQFF.

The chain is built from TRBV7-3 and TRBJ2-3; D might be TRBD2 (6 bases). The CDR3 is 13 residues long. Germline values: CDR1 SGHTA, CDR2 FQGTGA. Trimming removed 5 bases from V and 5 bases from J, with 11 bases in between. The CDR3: CASSVISGDTQYF. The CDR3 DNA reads TGTGCCAGCAGCGTGATTAGCGGAGATACGCAGTATTTT.

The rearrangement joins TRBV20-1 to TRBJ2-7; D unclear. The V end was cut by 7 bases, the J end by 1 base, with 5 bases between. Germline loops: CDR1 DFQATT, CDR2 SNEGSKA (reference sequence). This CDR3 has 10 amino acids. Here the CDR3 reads CSVVSYEQYF. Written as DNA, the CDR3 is TGCAGTGTCGTTTCCTACGAGCAGTACTTC.

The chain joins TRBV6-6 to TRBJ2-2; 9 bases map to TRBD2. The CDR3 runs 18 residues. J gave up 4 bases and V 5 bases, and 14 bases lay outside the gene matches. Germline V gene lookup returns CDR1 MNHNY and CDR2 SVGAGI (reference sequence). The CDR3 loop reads CASSPTISGSRATGELFF. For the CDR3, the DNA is TGTGCCAGCAGTCCCACTATTAGCGGGAGTCGTGCCACCGGGGAGCTGTTTTTT.

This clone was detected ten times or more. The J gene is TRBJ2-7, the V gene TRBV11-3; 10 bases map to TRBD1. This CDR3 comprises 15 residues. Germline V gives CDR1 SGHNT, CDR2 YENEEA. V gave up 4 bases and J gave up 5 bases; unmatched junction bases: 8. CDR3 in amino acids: CASSSAGTGAHEQYF. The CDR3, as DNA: TGTGCCAGCAGCTCCGCCGGGACAGGGGCCCACGAGCAGTACTTC.

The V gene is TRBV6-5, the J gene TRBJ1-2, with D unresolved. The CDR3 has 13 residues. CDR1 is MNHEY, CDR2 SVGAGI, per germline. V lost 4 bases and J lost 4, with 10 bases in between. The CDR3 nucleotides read TGTGCCAGCAGTTTAGGACTGATCTATGGCTACACCTTC. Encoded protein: CASSLGLIYGYTF.

Written as DNA, the CDR3 is TGCGCCAGCAGTCAATCGCTAGCGGTCAGCAATGAGCAGTTCTTC. Its protein product is CASSQSLAVSNEQFF. J is TRBJ2-1 and V is TRBV23-1; 7 nucleotides align to TRBD2. TRBV23-1 is an ORF, with its function uncertain. J lost 6 bases, V lost 0 bases, and 5 bases had no gene match. The CDR3 runs 15 residues.